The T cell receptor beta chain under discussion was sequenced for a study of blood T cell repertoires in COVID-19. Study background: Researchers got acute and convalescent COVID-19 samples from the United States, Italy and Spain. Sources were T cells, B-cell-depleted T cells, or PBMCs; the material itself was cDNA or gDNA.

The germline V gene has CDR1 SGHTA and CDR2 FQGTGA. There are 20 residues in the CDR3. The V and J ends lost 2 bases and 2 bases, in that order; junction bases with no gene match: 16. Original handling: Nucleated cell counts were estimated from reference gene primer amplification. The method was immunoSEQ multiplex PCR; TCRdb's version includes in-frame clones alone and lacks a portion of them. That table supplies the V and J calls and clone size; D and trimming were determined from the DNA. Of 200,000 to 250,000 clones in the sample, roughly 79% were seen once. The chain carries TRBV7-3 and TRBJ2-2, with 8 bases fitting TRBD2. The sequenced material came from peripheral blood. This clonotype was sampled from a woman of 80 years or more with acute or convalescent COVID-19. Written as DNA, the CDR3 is TGTGCCAGCAGCTTACCTACGGGGGCGCAGGGACTAGGAAACACCGGGGAGCTGTTTTTT. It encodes CASSLPTGAQGLGNTGELFF.